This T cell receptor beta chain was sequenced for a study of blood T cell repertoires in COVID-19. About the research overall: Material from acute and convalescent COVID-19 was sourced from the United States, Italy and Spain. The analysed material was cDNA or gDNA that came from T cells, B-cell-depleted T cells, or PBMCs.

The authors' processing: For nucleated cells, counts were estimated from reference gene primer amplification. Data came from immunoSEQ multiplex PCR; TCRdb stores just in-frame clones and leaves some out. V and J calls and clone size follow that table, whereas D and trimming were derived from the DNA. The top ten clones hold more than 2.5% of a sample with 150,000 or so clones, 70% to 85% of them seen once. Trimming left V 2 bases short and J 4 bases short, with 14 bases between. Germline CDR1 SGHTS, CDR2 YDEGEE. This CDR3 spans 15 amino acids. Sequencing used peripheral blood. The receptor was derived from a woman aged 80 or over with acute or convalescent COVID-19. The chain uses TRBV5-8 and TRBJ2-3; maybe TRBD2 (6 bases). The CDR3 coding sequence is TGTGCCAGCAGCTTCGGGTTGGGGGGTTCAGATACGCAGTATTTT. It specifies CASSFGLGGSDTQYF.